Below, 22 T cell receptor beta chains from the same sample are listed, as sequenced in a study of blood T cell repertoires in COVID-19 (dated by TCRdb to 2018 to 2020). Library method: the immunoSEQ multiplex PCR assay. TCRdb re-hosts the immuneACCESS table, in-frame sequences only. Its copies lack some clones; in the studies checked, an unresolved V gene accounts for under half of them, and the cause for the rest is not known. The sample table contains around 24,000 clones; only one count was recorded for around 90% of them. Of the sample, approximately 31% falls within the top ten clones. The sequenced material came from peripheral blood. Source of these receptors: a woman between 70 and 85 years old with active COVID-19.

This chain joins TRBV7-2 and TRBJ1-1, with D unresolved. The germline gives CDR1 SGHTA, CDR2 FQGNSA. The CDR3 totals 12 residues. Trimming removed 5 bases from V and 4 bases from J, with 8 bases in between. Written as DNA, the CDR3 is TGTGCCAGCAGCCATTGGAGCACTGAAGCTTTCTTT. Its protein is CASSHWSTEAFF.

The chain employs TRBV27 and TRBJ1-6, with 8 bases aligning to TRBD1. J was trimmed by 9 bases and V by 4 bases; bases with no gene match: 11. Germline V CDR1 and CDR2: MNHEY, SMNVEV (reference sequence). The CDR3 spans 16 residues. This CDR3 reads CASSSVRTGSASPLHF. The CDR3 coding sequence is TGTGCCAGCAGTTCTGTGAGGACAGGGTCCGCTTCACCCCTCCACTTT.

V gene TRBV18 combines with J gene TRBJ2-5, with D tentatively TRBD1 (6 bases). V lost 3 bases and J lost 5, with 16 bases in between. The CDR3 is 15 residues long. Per germline, CDR1 KGHSH and CDR2 LQKENI. This CDR3 is CASSPNTGSGETQYF. The CDR3 region has the DNA TGTGCCAGCTCACCGAACACAGGGTCTGGCGAGACCCAGTACTTC.

This chain links TRBV3-1 (or the pseudogene TRBV3-2) with TRBJ2-3, with D tentatively TRBD1 (6 bases). Looked up from germline, CDR1 is LGHDT and CDR2 is YNNKEL (reference sequence). The V end was cut by 4 bases, the J end by 4 bases, with 9 bases between. The CDR3 runs 13 residues. The CDR3 DNA reads as TGTGCCAGCAGCCCAGGACAGTCAGATACGCAGTATTTT. It specifies CASSPGQSDTQYF.

J is TRBJ2-1 and V is TRBV9; 7 bases align to TRBD2. Unmatched junction bases numbered 5, after V lost 2 bases and J lost 3 bases. Germline V gene lookup returns CDR1 SGDLS and CDR2 YYNGEE. The CDR3 has 15 amino acids. In DNA, the CDR3 is TGTGCCAGCAGCGTGGTTGGCGGGGGCTACAATGAGCAGTTCTTC. Protein product: CASSVVGGGYNEQFF.

This clone was counted between two and nine times. V and J are TRBV9 and TRBJ1-5; weak D call: TRBD1 (6 bases). The germline V gene encodes CDR1 SGDLS and CDR2 YYNGEE. The CDR3 loop spans 15 amino acids. The ends were cut back, 0 bases at V and 5 bases at J, with 12 bases in the middle. CDR3 in amino acids: CASSVGWGRDQPQHF. CDR3 nucleotides: TGTGCCAGCAGCGTAGGCTGGGGGCGGGATCAGCCCCAGCATTTT. The whole variable domain, filled in from reference TRBV9 and TRBJ1-5, reads DSGVTQTPKHLITATGQRVTLRCSPRSGDLSVYWYQQSLDQGLQFLIQYYNGEERAKGNILERFSAQQFPDLHSELNLSSLELGDSALYFCASSVGWGRDQPQHFGDGTRLSIL.

The chain combines TRBV6-4 with TRBJ1-2, with D tentatively TRBD1 (5 bases). CDR1 MRHNA and CDR2 SNTAGT come from the germline V gene. Trimming shortened V by 0 bases and J by 4 bases, and 9 bases separated the two germline ends. This CDR3 has 14 amino acids. The CDR3 spells CASSDSPGGYGYTF. In DNA, the CDR3 is TGTGCCAGCAGTGACTCACCCGGGGGCTATGGCTACACCTTC.

The CDR3 loop reads CSISISEKLFF. In DNA form, the CDR3 reads TGCAGCATAAGTATTAGTGAAAAACTGTTTTTT. This sequence joins TRBV29-1 and TRBJ1-4; D ambiguous. The CDR3 extends over 11 amino acids. The ends were cut back, 8 bases at V and 7 bases at J, with 11 bases in the middle. Germline lookup yields CDR1 SQVTM and CDR2 ANQGSEA.

The V and J genes are TRBV25-1 and TRBJ2-7; 11 nucleotides match TRBD1. The ends lost 8 bases at V and 2 bases at J; junction bases unmatched: 2. The CDR3 extends over 13 amino acids. Germline V gene sequence: CDR1 MGHDK, CDR2 SYGVNS. CDR3 nucleotides: TGTGCCAGCGAGGGACAGGGGGCCTACGAGCAGTACTTC. This gives the protein CASEGQGAYEQYF.

The chain is built from TRBV4-1 and TRBJ2-3, with 7 bases lining up with TRBD1. The CDR3 is 17 amino acids. Germline CDR1 and CDR2: MGHRA and YSYEKL. Trimming took 6 bases from V and 0 from J; bases not matched to a gene: 12. The CDR3 loop reads CASRNPGDSWSTDTQYF. CDR3 sequence (DNA): TGCGCCAGCAGAAACCCCGGGGACAGCTGGAGCACAGATACGCAGTATTTT.

V is TRBV6-5 and J is TRBJ1-6; D might be TRBD1 (5 bases). CDR3 length: 15 amino acids. V gave up 2 bases and J gave up 6 bases, with 11 bases separating them. Germline CDR1 reads MNHEY; CDR2 reads SVGAGI. The CDR3 bases are TGTGCCAGCAGTTACGGGGGAGGAGGTAATTCACCCCTCCACTTT. Residues: CASSYGGGGNSPLHF.

The rearrangement uses TRBV3-1 (or the pseudogene TRBV3-2) and TRBJ2-1; no clear D gene. The ends were cut back, 2 bases at V and 7 bases at J, with 6 bases in the middle. The V gene's germline CDR1 is LGHDT and CDR2 YNNKEL (reference sequence). This CDR3 has 12 residues. Written as DNA, the CDR3 is TGTGCCAGCAGCCAATCGGTGAATGAGCAGTTCTTC. Translation: CASSQSVNEQFF.

This sequence joins TRBV11-2 and TRBJ2-1; D is possibly TRBD2 (6 bases). The CDR3 loop spans 16 amino acids. Germline V gene sequence: CDR1 SGHAT, CDR2 FQNNGV. Between the trimmed V and J ends, which lost 4 bases and 0 bases, there was a span of 13 bases. The CDR3 protein is CASSSYRGSSYNEQFF. CDR3 coding DNA: TGTGCCAGCAGCTCTTACCGGGGGAGCTCCTACAATGAGCAGTTCTTC.

This sequence joins TRBV11-2 and TRBJ2-4; no reliable D call. CDR1 is SGHAT, CDR2 FQNNGV, per germline. The CDR3 totals 11 residues. V was trimmed by 11 bases and J by 6 bases, leaving 11 bases between them. Here the CDR3 DNA reads TGTGCCTCTCGTTACGGAAACATTCAGTACTTC. Amino acid sequence: CASRYGNIQYF.

The genes are TRBV6-2 or TRBV6-3 and TRBJ2-1; possibly TRBD1 for D (5 bases). The CDR3 is made up of 14 amino acids. The ends were cut back, 5 bases at V and 4 bases at J, with 12 bases in the middle. Germline CDR1 is MNHEY and CDR2 is SVGEGT. CDR3 coding DNA: TGTGCCAGCAGTGGACAAAGCAGGTACAATGAGCAGTTCTTC. This encodes CASSGQSRYNEQFF.

The gene calls are TRBV6-5 and TRBJ2-3; the match to TRBD1 covers 9 bases. Germline V lookup: CDR1 MNHEY, CDR2 SVGAGI. CDR3 length equals 14 residues. Losses at the gene ends were 7 bases for V and 5 bases for J; bases not matched to a gene: 7. The CDR3, as DNA: TGTGCCAGCATGCGGGGACAGGGCCAAGATACGCAGTATTTT. This gives the protein CASMRGQGQDTQYF.

This clone was seen a few times. Distinct nucleotide sequences in the sample also encode this CDR3. This chain links TRBV5-1 with TRBJ1-3; D is unresolved. The ends were cut back, 0 bases at V and 2 bases at J, with 3 bases in the middle. The CDR3 covers 13 residues. CDR1 and CDR2 (germline): SGHRS, YFSETQ. CDR3 residues: CASSLAAGNTIYF. The CDR3 nucleotides are TGCGCCAGCAGCTTGGCCGCTGGAAACACCATATATTTT. The full variable domain, in which reference TRBV5-1 and TRBJ1-3 provide the parts outside the CDR3, is KAGVTQTPRYLIKTRGQQVTLSCSPISGHRSVSWYQQTPGQGLQFLFEYFSETQRNKGNFPGRFSGRQFSNSRSEMNVSTLELGDSALYLCASSLAAGNTIYFGEGSWLTVV.

V is TRBV5-1 and J is TRBJ2-3; TRBD2 aligns across 11 bases. Germline CDR1 is SGHRS and CDR2 is YFSETQ. Trimming cost V 1 base and J 2 bases; bases outside gene matches: 6. The length of the CDR3 is 17 residues. Written as DNA, the CDR3 is TGCGCCAGCAGCTTGAGGGCTAGCGGGGGGTTCACAGATACGCAGTATTTT. Protein: CASSLRASGGFTDTQYF.

The chain employs TRBV7-3 and TRBJ1-4; 9 bases are a match to TRBD1. This CDR3 has 18 amino acids. Germline values: CDR1 SGHTA, CDR2 FQGTGA. After removal of 7 bases from V and 4 bases from J, the junction contained 16 bases not matched to a gene. Here the CDR3 DNA reads TGTGCCAGCACCACCGGACGGACAGGGGTTACGGTTAATGAAAAACTGTTTTTT. Protein product: CASTTGRTGVTVNEKLFF.

V gene TRBV15 combines with J gene TRBJ2-5; D remains ambiguous. Germline CDR1 reads LNHNV; CDR2 reads YYDKDF (reference sequence). Trimming removed 0 bases from V and 7 bases from J, with 12 bases in between. The CDR3 has 14 residues. This chain's CDR3 is CATSRDSPPRTQYF. CDR3 nucleotide sequence: TGTGCCACCAGCAGAGATTCGCCCCCGAGGACCCAGTACTTC. The variable domain in full, completed from reference TRBV15 and TRBJ2-5, reads DAMVIQNPRYQVTQFGKPVTLSCSQTLNHNVMYWYQQKSSQAPKLLFHYYDKDFNNEADTPDNFQSRRPNTSFCFLDIRSPGLGDTAMYLCATSRDSPPRTQYFGPGTRLLVL.

The chain uses TRBV5-1 and TRBJ2-3; 9 nucleotides line up with TRBD2. The CDR3 covers 15 residues. The V gene end was trimmed by 3 bases and the J gene end by 0 bases; junction bases not matched to a gene: 2. Germline V gene sequence: CDR1 SGHRS, CDR2 YFSETQ. CDR3 protein: CASSSLAGSTDTQYF. The CDR3 DNA reads as TGCGCCAGCAGCTCCCTAGCGGGGAGCACAGATACGCAGTATTTT.

The rearrangement joins TRBV4-1 to TRBJ2-2; weak D call: TRBD2 (5 bases). CDR1 MGHRA and CDR2 YSYEKL come from the germline V gene. V lost 4 bases, J lost 6 bases, and 18 bases lay in between. The length of the CDR3 is 16 residues. The CDR3 sequence: CASSRWTDEEAGELFF. CDR3 nucleotides: TGCGCCAGCAGCCGCTGGACGGATGAGGAGGCCGGGGAGCTGTTTTTT.